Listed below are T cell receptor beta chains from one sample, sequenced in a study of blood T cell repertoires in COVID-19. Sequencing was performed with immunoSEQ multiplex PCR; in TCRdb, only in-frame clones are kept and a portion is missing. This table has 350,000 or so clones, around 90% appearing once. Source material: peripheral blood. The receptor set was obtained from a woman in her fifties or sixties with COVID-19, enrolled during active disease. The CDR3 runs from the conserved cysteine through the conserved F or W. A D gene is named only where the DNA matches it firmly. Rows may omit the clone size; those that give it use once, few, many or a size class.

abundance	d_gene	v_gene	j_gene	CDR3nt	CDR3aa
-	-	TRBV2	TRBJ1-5	TGTGCCAGCAGGACAGGTGACCATAGCAATCAGCCCCAGCATTTT	CASRTGDHSNQPQHF
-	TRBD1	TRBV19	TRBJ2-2	TGTGCCAGTAGGACAGGGACGAACACCGGGGAGCTGTTTTTT	CASRTGTNTGELFF
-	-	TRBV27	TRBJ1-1	TGTGCCAGCAGTTTAACAGGACCGAACACTGAAGCTTTCTTT	CASSLTGPNTEAFF
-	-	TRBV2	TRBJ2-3	TGTGCCAGCAGGGAGCCCAGAATAGATACGCAGTATTTT	CASREPRIDTQYF
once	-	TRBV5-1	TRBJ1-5	TGCGCCAGCAGCCTCCAACCCGGAGGCAATCAGCCCCAGCATTTT	CASSLQPGGNQPQHF
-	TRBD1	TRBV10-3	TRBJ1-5	TGTGCCATCAGTGAGTCGGACAGGGCCACAAAAAGCAATCAGCCCCAGCATTTT	CAISESDRATKSNQPQHF
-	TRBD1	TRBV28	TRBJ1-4	TGTGCCAGCAGTTCGGCGATGGGGACAGGGGTTGCAACTAATGAAAAACTGTTTTTT	CASSSAMGTGVATNEKLFF
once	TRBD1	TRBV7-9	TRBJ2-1	TGTGCCAGCAGCTATCGACAGGGGGCCGGGTACAATGAGCAGTTCTTC	CASSYRQGAGYNEQFF
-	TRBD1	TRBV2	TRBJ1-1	TGTGCCAGCAGAATGACAGGGGAAGCTTTCTTT	CASRMTGEAFF
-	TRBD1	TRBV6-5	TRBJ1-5	TGTGCCAGTATGAACCAGACAGGGATCCATCAGCCCCAGCATTTT	CASMNQTGIHQPQHF
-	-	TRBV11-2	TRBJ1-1	TGTGCCAGCAGCCCCCGTTATTCGAACACTGAAGCTTTCTTT	CASSPRYSNTEAFF
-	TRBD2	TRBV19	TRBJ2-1	TGTGCCAGCGGAGCTAGCGGGCCGTTCTACAATGAGCAGTTCTTC	CASGASGPFYNEQFF
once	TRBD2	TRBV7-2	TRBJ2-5	TGTGCCAGCAGCTTAGGACTAGCGGGGGTGGAGACCCAGTACTTC	CASSLGLAGVETQYF
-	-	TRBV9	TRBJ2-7	TGTGCCAGCAGCGTTGAGGCCAGGGGTAACGAGCAGTACTTC	CASSVEARGNEQYF
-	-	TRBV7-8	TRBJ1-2	TGTGCCAGCAGCTTATTTACAGCAGGCTACACCTTC	CASSLFTAGYTF
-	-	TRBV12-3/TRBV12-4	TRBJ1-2	TGTGCCAGCAGTTTGTCGAGGGGCTACACCTTC	CASSLSRGYTF
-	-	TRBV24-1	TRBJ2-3	TGTGCCACCAGTGACCTTGGCGGAGGGCCGGTTACAGATACGCAGTATTTT	CATSDLGGGPVTDTQYF
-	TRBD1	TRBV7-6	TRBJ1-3	TGTGCCAGCAGCTTAGCGCAGGGACAGGCTAGCTCTGGAAACACCATATATTTT	CASSLAQGQASSGNTIYF
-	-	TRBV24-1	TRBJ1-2	TGTGCCACCAGTGGCCCACTCGACAGGTACGGCTACACCTTC	CATSGPLDRYGYTF
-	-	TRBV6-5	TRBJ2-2	TGTGCCAGCACCCGGGCAGGGAGGTCCGGGGAGCTGTTTTTT	CASTRAGRSGELFF
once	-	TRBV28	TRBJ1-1	TGTGCCTCCCAGCGGGGGCGGTCTGAAGCTTTCTTT	CASQRGRSEAFF
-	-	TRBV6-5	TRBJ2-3	TGTGCCAGCAGTCCACAGGGGGGGGGCACAGATACGCAGTATTTT	CASSPQGGGTDTQYF
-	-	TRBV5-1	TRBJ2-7	TGCGCCAGCAGCTTTGGAGGGGTAGGGAGGCTTAGGTACGAGCAGTACTTC	CASSFGGVGRLRYEQYF
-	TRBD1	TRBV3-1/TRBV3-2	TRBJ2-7	TGTGCCAGCGCTAGCAGGGGGAAGGCCTACGAGCAGTACTTC	CASASRGKAYEQYF
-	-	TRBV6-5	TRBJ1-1	TGTGCCAGCAGATTACAGGGGAACACTGAAGCTTTCTTT	CASRLQGNTEAFF
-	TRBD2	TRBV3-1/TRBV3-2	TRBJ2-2	TGTGCCAGCAGCCAACGCTGGCGGGGGGGCAACACCGGGGAGCTGTTTTTT	CASSQRWRGGNTGELFF
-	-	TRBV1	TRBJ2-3	TGCACCAGCAGCCGCCTTGGGGACAGGACAAGCACAGATACGCAGTATTTT	CTSSRLGDRTSTDTQYF
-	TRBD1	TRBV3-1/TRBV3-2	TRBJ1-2	TGTGCCAGCAGCCGGGGACAGAACTATGGCTACACCTTC	CASSRGQNYGYTF
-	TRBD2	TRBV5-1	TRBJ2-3	TGCGCCAGCAGTTACCAGCGGGGGCCGTCCACAGATACGCAGTATTTT	CASSYQRGPSTDTQYF